In this sample, the clone carrying this T cell receptor beta chain turned up once. This sample was included in a study of OX40 agonist ivuxolimab in advanced cancers. Generated by immunoSEQ multiplex PCR, the TCRdb table keeps only in-frame clones and is missing some. The sample carries about 99,000 clones, 90% to 96% recorded once. Germline CDR1 is SGDLS and CDR2 is YYNGEE. Trimming took off 3 bases at V and 4 bases at J, with 11 bases between the two ends. This CDR3 spans 13 amino acids. This clonotype was sampled from an adult with an advanced solid tumor such as melanoma, head and neck, liver or kidney cancer. The specimen comprised CD4+ or CD8+ T cells sorted from blood, sampled in a trial of the OX40 agonist ivuxolimab. The gene calls are TRBV9 and TRBJ2-7; D call uncertain. CDR3 residues: CASSGDEIYEQYF. The CDR3 DNA reads TGTGCCAGCAGCGGAGACGAAATATACGAGCAGTACTTC.